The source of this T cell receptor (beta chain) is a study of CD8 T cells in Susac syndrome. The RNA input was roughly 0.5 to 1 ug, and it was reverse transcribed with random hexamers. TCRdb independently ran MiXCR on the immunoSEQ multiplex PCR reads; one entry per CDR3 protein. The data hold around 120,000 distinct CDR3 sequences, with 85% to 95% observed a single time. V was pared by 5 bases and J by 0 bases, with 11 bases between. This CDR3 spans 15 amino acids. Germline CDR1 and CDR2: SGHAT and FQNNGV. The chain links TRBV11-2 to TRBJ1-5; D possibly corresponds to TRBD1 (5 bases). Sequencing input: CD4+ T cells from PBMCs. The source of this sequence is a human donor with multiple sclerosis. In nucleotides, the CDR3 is TGTGCCAGCAGCCCGAGGGGAGTTAGCAATCAGCCCCAGCATTTT. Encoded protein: CASSPRGVSNQPQHF.